This T cell receptor beta chain is drawn from a study of regulatory T cells in long-lasting Graves disease. Background on the study: The criterion for persistent Graves' disease was over 5 years of antithyroid drugs with positive TSH receptor antibodies. Points from the study as a whole: Accuracy could have been hurt by small sample size.

V lost 6 bases and J 5 bases, leaving 14 bases between the germline ends. The CDR3 has 13 residues. Germline V gene lookup returns CDR1 LGHDT and CDR2 YNNKEL (reference sequence). According to the study, TCR beta libraries were built with iRepertoire HTBI primers and CDR3-region Arm-PCR. TCRdb processed the multiplex PCR reads anew with MiXCR; each CDR3 protein has one entry. The sample lists under 450,000 distinct CDR3 sequences; around 24% were seen once. The time point denotes: persistent/refractory GD, antithyroid drugs over 5 years with positive TRAb. With RNA extracted from PBMCs as input, the TCR library was made. Diagnosing Graves' disease relied on the American Thyroid Association guidelines. This clonotype occurred many times. As yet, its antigen is unknown.

Here the sequenced sample was peripheral blood mononuclear cells (PBMCs), taken when the disease was refractory, from a patient treated with antithyroid drugs. The V gene is TRBV3-1, the J gene TRBJ2-7, with D perhaps TRBD2 (6 bases). The receptor's source is a female donor with Graves disease. The CDR3 DNA reads as TGTGCCAGCAGTGCTACTAGCCTCCACGAGCAGTACTTC. Amino acids: CASSATSLHEQYF.